These T cell receptor beta chains were read from a single sample in a study of blood T cell repertoires in COVID-19. Using immunoSEQ multiplex PCR, the repertoire was profiled, and TCRdb retains in-frame clones only, with some absent. The repertoire consists of hundreds of thousands of clones, with around 89% occurring once and the leading ten covering 0.95% to 1.5%. The sequenced sample was PBMCs or T cells enriched from blood (not recorded which). These receptors came from a woman aged 40 to 50 with acute COVID-19. The CDR3 runs from the conserved cysteine through the conserved F or W. The D gene is left open where the match is weak. Clone size is stated in some rows and not others, as once, few, many or a class when expanded.

d_gene: TRBD1
v_gene: TRBV9
j_gene: TRBJ1-5
abundance: NA
CDR3nt: TGTGCCAGCAGCACCTCGACAGGGGTCCATCAGCCCCAGCATTTT
CDR3aa: CASSTSTGVHQPQHF

d_gene: NA
v_gene: TRBV6-5
j_gene: TRBJ2-7
abundance: NA
CDR3nt: TGTGCCAGCAGTTCGGGAGATACCTACGAGCAGTACTTC
CDR3aa: CASSSGDTYEQYF

d_gene: NA
v_gene: TRBV5-1
j_gene: TRBJ1-1
abundance: NA
CDR3nt: TGCGCCAGCAGCTTGGTAGGGACAATGAACACTGAAGCTTTCTTT
CDR3aa: CASSLVGTMNTEAFF

d_gene: NA
v_gene: TRBV2
j_gene: TRBJ2-2
abundance: NA
CDR3nt: TGTGCCAGCAGCAGGGAAACCGGGGAGCTGTTTTTT
CDR3aa: CASSRETGELFF

d_gene: TRBD1
v_gene: TRBV28
j_gene: TRBJ1-1
abundance: NA
CDR3nt: TGTGCCAGCACCATAATCTTTGGGGCAGGGGGCACTGAAGCTTTCTTT
CDR3aa: CASTIIFGAGGTEAFF

d_gene: NA
v_gene: TRBV29-1
j_gene: TRBJ2-1
abundance: NA
CDR3nt: TGCAGCGTTGCGGGTAAGGTAGCAGTCGGCAATGAGCAGTTCTTC
CDR3aa: CSVAGKVAVGNEQFF

d_gene: TRBD1
v_gene: TRBV6-2/TRBV6-3
j_gene: TRBJ2-2
abundance: once
CDR3nt: TGTGCCAGCAGTTGGGGACAGGACCTCAACACCGGGGAGCTGTTTTTT
CDR3aa: CASSWGQDLNTGELFF

d_gene: NA
v_gene: TRBV21-1
j_gene: TRBJ1-5
abundance: NA
CDR3nt: TGTGCCAGCAGCACATCCGGGGGTCGGGGTCAGCCCCAGCATTTT
CDR3aa: CASSTSGGRGQPQHF

d_gene: TRBD1
v_gene: TRBV7-2
j_gene: TRBJ1-5
abundance: NA
CDR3nt: TGTGCCAGCAGCTTACAGGGGGATCAGCCCCAGCATTTT
CDR3aa: CASSLQGDQPQHF

d_gene: NA
v_gene: TRBV7-9
j_gene: TRBJ2-5
abundance: NA
CDR3nt: TGTGCCAGCAGCCCGAGGGACTTAGAAGAGACCCAGTACTTC
CDR3aa: CASSPRDLEETQYF

d_gene: NA
v_gene: TRBV18
j_gene: TRBJ1-1
abundance: NA
CDR3nt: TGTGCCAGCTCACCGACAGGGAACACTGAAGCTTTCTTT
CDR3aa: CASSPTGNTEAFF

d_gene: NA
v_gene: TRBV3-1/TRBV3-2
j_gene: TRBJ1-1
abundance: NA
CDR3nt: TGTGCCAGCAGCCAAGGTACGGACACTGAAGCTTTCTTT
CDR3aa: CASSQGTDTEAFF

d_gene: TRBD1
v_gene: TRBV5-5
j_gene: TRBJ2-2
abundance: NA
CDR3nt: TGTGCCAGCAGCATAGTACTACAGGGGAAGGGGGAGCTGTTTTTT
CDR3aa: CASSIVLQGKGELFF

d_gene: TRBD2
v_gene: TRBV10-1
j_gene: TRBJ2-1
abundance: NA
CDR3nt: TGCGCCAGCAGTGACCGGACTAGCGGGAGGTGGGGTTGGTTGCCAAATGAGCAGTTCTTC
CDR3aa: CASSDRTSGRWGWLPNEQFF

d_gene: TRBD2
v_gene: TRBV5-1
j_gene: TRBJ2-2
abundance: NA
CDR3nt: TGCGCCAGCAGCCGCAAGGGACTAGCGGGAGGGCCGGAGACCGGGGAGCTGTTTTTT
CDR3aa: CASSRKGLAGGPETGELFF

d_gene: NA
v_gene: TRBV24-1
j_gene: TRBJ2-5
abundance: NA
CDR3nt: TGTGCCACCAGTATACAGGGCGGAGAGACCCAGTACTTC
CDR3aa: CATSIQGGETQYF

d_gene: TRBD2
v_gene: TRBV3-1/TRBV3-2
j_gene: TRBJ2-3
abundance: NA
CDR3nt: TGTGCCAGCAGCCCGGGACTAGCGGTCACAGATACGCAGTATTTT
CDR3aa: CASSPGLAVTDTQYF

d_gene: TRBD1
v_gene: TRBV5-5
j_gene: TRBJ1-2
abundance: NA
CDR3nt: TGTGCCAGCAGCAGCGACAGGGGCGTAGATAGGAACTATGGCTACACCTTC
CDR3aa: CASSSDRGVDRNYGYTF

d_gene: NA
v_gene: TRBV6-1
j_gene: TRBJ1-5
abundance: NA
CDR3nt: TGTGCCAGCAGTTCCTTCAGGGGAGGGGAGCCCCAGCATTTT
CDR3aa: CASSSFRGGEPQHF

d_gene: NA
v_gene: TRBV6-2/TRBV6-3
j_gene: TRBJ1-2
abundance: NA
CDR3nt: TGTGCCAGCAGTTACGGCCAGGGAGGTGGCTACACCTTC
CDR3aa: CASSYGQGGGYTF

d_gene: NA
v_gene: TRBV27
j_gene: TRBJ1-2
abundance: once
CDR3nt: TGTGCCAGCAGTTCCAGGAACTATGGCTACACCTTC
CDR3aa: CASSSRNYGYTF

d_gene: NA
v_gene: TRBV5-4
j_gene: TRBJ2-4
abundance: NA
CDR3nt: TGTGCCAGCAGCTCTCAGAGCACCGGACTCGTTAACATTCAGTACTTC
CDR3aa: CASSSQSTGLVNIQYF

d_gene: NA
v_gene: TRBV3-1/TRBV3-2
j_gene: TRBJ1-1
abundance: once
CDR3nt: TGTGCCAGCAGCCAAGATATCTCGGGGTTCGAGTTGAACACTGAAGCTTTCTTT
CDR3aa: CASSQDISGFELNTEAFF

d_gene: TRBD1
v_gene: TRBV7-9
j_gene: TRBJ2-5
abundance: NA
CDR3nt: TGTGCCAGCAGCCAAGGACAGGGAGGAGAGACCCAGTACTTC
CDR3aa: CASSQGQGGETQYF

d_gene: TRBD1
v_gene: TRBV5-1
j_gene: TRBJ1-2
abundance: NA
CDR3nt: TGCGCCAGCAGTCTAGACAGGGGACCTCACTACACCTTC
CDR3aa: CASSLDRGPHYTF

d_gene: NA
v_gene: TRBV5-1
j_gene: TRBJ2-3
abundance: NA
CDR3nt: TGCGCCAGCAGCTTGGCGGGCACAGATACGCAGTATTTT
CDR3aa: CASSLAGTDTQYF

d_gene: TRBD1
v_gene: TRBV27
j_gene: TRBJ1-1
abundance: NA
CDR3nt: TGTGCCAGCAGTGCCGGGACAGGGAGGACTGAAGCTTTCTTT
CDR3aa: CASSAGTGRTEAFF

d_gene: TRBD2
v_gene: TRBV27
j_gene: TRBJ2-1
abundance: NA
CDR3nt: TGTGCCAGCAGTTTATATCCCCCCCGGACTAGCGGGAGGGCCAATGAGCAGTTCTTC
CDR3aa: CASSLYPPRTSGRANEQFF

d_gene: TRBD1
v_gene: TRBV19
j_gene: TRBJ1-5
abundance: NA
CDR3nt: TGTGCCAGTAGTAGGCGGACAGGGGACAGCAATCAGCCCCAGCATTTT
CDR3aa: CASSRRTGDSNQPQHF

d_gene: NA
v_gene: TRBV10-1
j_gene: TRBJ1-1
abundance: once
CDR3nt: TGCGCCAGCAGTGGACAGGCTAACACTGAAGCTTTCTTT
CDR3aa: CASSGQANTEAFF

d_gene: TRBD2
v_gene: TRBV2
j_gene: TRBJ2-1
abundance: NA
CDR3nt: TGTGCCAGCAGCCCCTATAGCGGGAGGAACAATGAGCAGTTCTTC
CDR3aa: CASSPYSGRNNEQFF

d_gene: TRBD1
v_gene: TRBV2
j_gene: TRBJ1-6
abundance: NA
CDR3nt: TGTGCCAGCAGATACAAGACAGGGGAGTTTTCACCCCTCCACTTT
CDR3aa: CASRYKTGEFSPLHF

d_gene: NA
v_gene: TRBV5-5
j_gene: TRBJ1-5
abundance: NA
CDR3nt: TGTGCCAGCAGCTTCTTAGAGGGGGATCAGCCCCAGCATTTT
CDR3aa: CASSFLEGDQPQHF

d_gene: TRBD1
v_gene: TRBV7-8
j_gene: TRBJ2-1
abundance: NA
CDR3nt: TGTGCCAGCAGCTCGGGTTTGAGGACAGGGGGCTTGAATGAGCAGTTCTTC
CDR3aa: CASSSGLRTGGLNEQFF

d_gene: NA
v_gene: TRBV19
j_gene: TRBJ2-1
abundance: many
CDR3nt: TGTGCCAGTAGTATTGAGCGGCAATTCAGCCGCAATGAGCAGTTCTTC
CDR3aa: CASSIERQFSRNEQFF

d_gene: NA
v_gene: TRBV27
j_gene: TRBJ2-3
abundance: once
CDR3nt: TGTGCCAGCAGTTTGGGGAGTTTTCGCACAGATACGCAGTATTTT
CDR3aa: CASSLGSFRTDTQYF

d_gene: NA
v_gene: TRBV6-2/TRBV6-3
j_gene: TRBJ1-2
abundance: NA
CDR3nt: TGTGCCAGCAGTCTAAACAGGCCCCAATACTATGGCTACACCTTC
CDR3aa: CASSLNRPQYYGYTF

d_gene: TRBD1
v_gene: TRBV28
j_gene: TRBJ2-2
abundance: once
CDR3nt: TGTGCCAGCAGTCCGGGGACAGGGGTATACACCGGGGAGCTGTTTTTT
CDR3aa: CASSPGTGVYTGELFF

d_gene: NA
v_gene: TRBV5-1
j_gene: TRBJ1-1
abundance: NA
CDR3nt: TGCGCCAGCAGCTTGGCCCCATTAGGGGACACTGAAGCTTTCTTT
CDR3aa: CASSLAPLGDTEAFF

d_gene: TRBD1
v_gene: TRBV28
j_gene: TRBJ1-2
abundance: NA
CDR3nt: TGTGCCAGCAGTCAACAGGGGGCTGAGCGTGGCTACACCTTC
CDR3aa: CASSQQGAERGYTF

d_gene: NA
v_gene: TRBV3-1/TRBV3-2
j_gene: TRBJ1-2
abundance: NA
CDR3nt: TGTGCCAGCAGCCTGGGGACATCTCCCCCTATCTATGGCTACACCTTC
CDR3aa: CASSLGTSPPIYGYTF

d_gene: TRBD2
v_gene: TRBV11-3
j_gene: TRBJ2-1
abundance: NA
CDR3nt: TGTGCCAGCAGCTTTAGCGGGTATAGCTCCTACAATGAGCAGTTCTTC
CDR3aa: CASSFSGYSSYNEQFF

d_gene: NA
v_gene: TRBV27
j_gene: TRBJ1-2
abundance: NA
CDR3nt: TGTGCCAAGCCGGGGGGGGTCTATGGCTACACCTTC
CDR3aa: CAKPGGVYGYTF

d_gene: TRBD2
v_gene: TRBV28
j_gene: TRBJ2-7
abundance: NA
CDR3nt: TGTGCCAGCAGTTTCGCTCGGCTAGCGGGAATCTACGAGCAGTACTTC
CDR3aa: CASSFARLAGIYEQYF

d_gene: NA
v_gene: TRBV7-6
j_gene: TRBJ1-6
abundance: NA
CDR3nt: TGTGCCAGCAGCTTAAATGGTGCAGGGACTGAGTCACCCCTCCACTTT
CDR3aa: CASSLNGAGTESPLHF

d_gene: TRBD1
v_gene: TRBV18
j_gene: TRBJ1-1
abundance: NA
CDR3nt: TGTGCCAGCTCACCAGACAGGGGCCAAGAAGCTTTCTTT
CDR3aa: CASSPDRGQEAFF

d_gene: NA
v_gene: TRBV18
j_gene: TRBJ1-1
abundance: NA
CDR3nt: TGTGCCAGCTCACCAAGTGACAGCCAGATGGCTTTCTTT
CDR3aa: CASSPSDSQMAFF

d_gene: NA
v_gene: TRBV11-2
j_gene: TRBJ1-1
abundance: NA
CDR3nt: TGTGCCAGCAGCACCCGGACAGACGCGAACACTGAAGCTTTCTTT
CDR3aa: CASSTRTDANTEAFF

d_gene: NA
v_gene: TRBV2
j_gene: TRBJ1-2
abundance: NA
CDR3nt: TGTGCCAGCCGAGTAGTTAACTATGGCTACACCTTC
CDR3aa: CASRVVNYGYTF

d_gene: NA
v_gene: TRBV7-8
j_gene: TRBJ2-5
abundance: NA
CDR3nt: TGTGCCAGCAGTCCCAAAATCCGGGAGCGAAAAGAGACCCAGTACTTC
CDR3aa: CASSPKIRERKETQYF